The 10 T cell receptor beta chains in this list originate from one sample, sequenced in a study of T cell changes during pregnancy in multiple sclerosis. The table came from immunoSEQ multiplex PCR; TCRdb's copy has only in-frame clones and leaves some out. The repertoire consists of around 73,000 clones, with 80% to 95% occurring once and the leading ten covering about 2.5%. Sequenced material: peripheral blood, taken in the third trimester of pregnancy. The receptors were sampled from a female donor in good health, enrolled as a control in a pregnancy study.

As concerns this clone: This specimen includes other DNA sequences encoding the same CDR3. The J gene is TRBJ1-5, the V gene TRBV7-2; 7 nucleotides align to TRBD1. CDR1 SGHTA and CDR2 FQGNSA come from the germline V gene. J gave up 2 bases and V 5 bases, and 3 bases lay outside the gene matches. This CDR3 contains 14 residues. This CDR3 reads CASSLTGGNQPQHF. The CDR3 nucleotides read TGTGCCAGCAGCCTAACAGGGGGCAATCAGCCCCAGCATTTT.

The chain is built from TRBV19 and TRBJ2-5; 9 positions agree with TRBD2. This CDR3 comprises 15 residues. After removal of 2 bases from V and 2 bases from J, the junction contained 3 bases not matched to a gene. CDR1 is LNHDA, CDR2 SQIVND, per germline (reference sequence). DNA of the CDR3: TGTGCCAGTAGTATAAGCGGGGGGCCTCAAGAGACCCAGTACTTC. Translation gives CASSISGGPQETQYF. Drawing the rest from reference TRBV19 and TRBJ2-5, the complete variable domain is DGGITQSPKYLFRKEGQNVTLSCEQNLNHDAMYWYRQDPGQGLRLIYYSQIVNDFQKGDIAEGYSVSREKKESFPLTVTSAQKNPTAFYLCASSISGGPQETQYFGPGTRLLVL.

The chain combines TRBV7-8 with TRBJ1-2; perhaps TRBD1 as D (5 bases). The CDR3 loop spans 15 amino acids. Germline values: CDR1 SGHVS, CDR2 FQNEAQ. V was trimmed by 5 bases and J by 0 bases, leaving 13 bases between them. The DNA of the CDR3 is TGTGCCAGCAGCCTACAGGTCAACGCTAACTATGGCTACACCTTC. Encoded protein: CASSLQVNANYGYTF.

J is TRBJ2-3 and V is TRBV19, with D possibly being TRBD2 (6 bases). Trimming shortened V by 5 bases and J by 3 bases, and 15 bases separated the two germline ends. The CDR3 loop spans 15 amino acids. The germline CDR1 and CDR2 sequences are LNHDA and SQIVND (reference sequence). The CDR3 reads CASSGGRGQTDTQYF. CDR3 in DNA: TGTGCCAGTAGTGGGGGGAGAGGGCAGACAGATACGCAGTATTTT.

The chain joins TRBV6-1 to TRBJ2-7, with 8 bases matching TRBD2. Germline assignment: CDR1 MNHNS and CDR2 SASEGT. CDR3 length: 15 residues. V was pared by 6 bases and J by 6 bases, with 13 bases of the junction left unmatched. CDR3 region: CASSDSGTRGSEQYF. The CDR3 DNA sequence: TGTGCCAGCAGCGACTCCGGGACTAGGGGTAGCGAGCAGTACTTC.

The CDR3 sequence is CASSQASTGGAYEQYF. CDR3 DNA sequence: TGTGCCAGCAGCCAAGCTTCCACCGGGGGGGCGTACGAGCAGTACTTC. The rearrangement joins TRBV4-2 to TRBJ2-7, with TRBD2 matching 8 bases. V trimming: 1 base; J trimming: 4 bases; junction bases outside the gene matches: 9. The length of the CDR3 is 16 residues. Germline values: CDR1 LGHNA, CDR2 YNFKEQ.

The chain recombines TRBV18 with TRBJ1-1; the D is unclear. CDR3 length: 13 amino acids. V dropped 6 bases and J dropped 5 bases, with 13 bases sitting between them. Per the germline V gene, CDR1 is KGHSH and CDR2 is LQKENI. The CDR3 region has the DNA TGTGCCAGCTCGCCCCTACCTGTAACTGAAGCTTTCTTT. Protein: CASSPLPVTEAFF.

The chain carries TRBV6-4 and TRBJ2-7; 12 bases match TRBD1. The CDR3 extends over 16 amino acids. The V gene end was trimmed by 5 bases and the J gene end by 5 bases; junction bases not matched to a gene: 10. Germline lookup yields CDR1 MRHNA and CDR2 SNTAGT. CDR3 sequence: CASSKSPGQGAHEQYF. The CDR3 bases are TGTGCCAGCAGTAAATCCCCGGGACAGGGGGCACACGAGCAGTACTTC.

The CDR3 sequence: CASSHAGALVSGYTF. Here the CDR3 DNA reads TGTGCCAGCAGTCACGCGGGGGCCCTAGTCTCTGGCTACACCTTC. This chain links TRBV7-9 with TRBJ1-2, with D perhaps matching TRBD1 (6 bases). Germline loops: CDR1 SEHNR, CDR2 FQNEAQ (reference sequence). Trimming took 6 bases from V and 7 from J, leaving 21 bases between them. The CDR3 totals 15 residues.

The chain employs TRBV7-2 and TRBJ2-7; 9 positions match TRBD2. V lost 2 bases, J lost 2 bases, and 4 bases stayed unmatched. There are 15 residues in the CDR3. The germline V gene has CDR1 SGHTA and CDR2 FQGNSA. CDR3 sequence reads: CASSLWPSGAYEQYF. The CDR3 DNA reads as TGTGCCAGCAGCTTATGGCCTAGCGGGGCCTACGAGCAGTACTTC.